The T cell receptor beta chain under discussion was sequenced for a study of identical twins. Germline CDR1 is SGHAT and CDR2 is FQNNGV. Trimming removed 4 bases from V and 4 bases from J, with 14 bases in between. This CDR3 region has 15 residues. TCRdb processed the 5' RACE reads anew with MiXCR; each CDR3 protein has one entry. The table shows some 710,000 distinct CDR3 sequences, with approximately 6.1% occurring only once. The sequence derives from a man younger than 35 in good health. Sequenced sample: naive T cells sorted from blood. The chain couples TRBV11-2 to TRBJ2-1; D is undetermined. The CDR3, as DNA: TGTGCCAGCAGCTCTCTATTTGGGCCTTACAATGAGCAGTTCTTC. The encoded protein is CASSSLFGPYNEQFF.